This T cell receptor beta chain is from a study of T cell repertoires in cytomegalovirus infection. Study-level background: A matching HLA type, together with CMV infection, was signaled by public TCR beta signatures. Findings of the study overall: The cumulative frequency of public TCR beta families distinguished individuals who carried CMV together with the relevant HLA. Across the ex vivo response, the dominant clonotypes were HLA-C-restricted CMV-specific TCR beta clonotypes.

This clonotype was observed a handful of times. Its matching antigen is unknown. V was clipped by 1 base and J by 0 bases, with 17 bases between them. Germline CDR1 is SGHRS and CDR2 is YFSETQ. The CDR3 runs to 17 residues. From the reads, TCRdb called clonotypes with MiXCR, one entry per CDR3 protein. This table has almost 500,000 distinct CDR3 sequences, approximately 11% appearing once. Sequencing used PBMCs. This sequence was found in a human donor in good health (CMV status not recorded). Some clones in this sample may be carry-over from other donors' samples. The chain links TRBV5-1 to TRBJ2-7, with D perhaps matching TRBD2 (5 bases). The CDR3, as DNA: TGCGCCAGCAGCTTGTTATATGGAGGAGAAGTCTCCTACGAGCAGTACTTC. Amino acids: CASSLLYGGEVSYEQYF.